The subject of this entry is one T cell receptor beta chain. Its antigen remains unknown. Trimming shortened V by 8 bases and J by 0 bases, and 6 bases separated the two germline ends. The CDR3 contains 12 residues. Germline CDR1 SGHTA, CDR2 FQGNSA. This sample stems from a study of spatial heterogeneity in lung cancer. Study as a whole: Within tumor regions, the number of TCR transcripts tracked closely with a T cell module score obtained from matched bulk RNA-seq.

Documented time point: sample taken at primary tumor resection. Donors were 72 untreated early-stage non-small cell lung cancer patients. The study, taken as a whole, reports: Tracking of tumor mutation counts was seen in expanded intratumoral alpha and beta TCR counts.

TCRdb re-called the 5' RACE reads with MiXCR, one entry per CDR3 protein. The data show fewer than 6,500 distinct CDR3 sequences, 7.5% to 10% seen once. V and J are TRBV7-2 and TRBJ2-3; the D is unclear. The source of this sequence is a female donor with early-stage non-small cell lung cancer. Sequencing used lung tumor tissue, obtained at surgery. In DNA form, the CDR3 reads TGTGCCAGCGGCCCTAGCACAGATACGCAGTATTTT. The encoded protein is CASGPSTDTQYF.